A single sample is the source of the 30 T cell receptor beta chains below, sequenced in a study of a mutant IDH1 vaccine in newly diagnosed glioma. No antigen is known for these receptors. As for time point: week 23, last vaccination. What each vaccine dose contained was 300 ug of mutant IDH1 20-mer peptide, accompanied by topical imiquimod. The assay was immunoSEQ multiplex PCR, and TCRdb's table has in-frame clones only and misses some. The table shows more than 55,000 clones, with about 81% occurring only once. The sample here was PBMCs, taken from a glioma patient whose treatment included an IDH1 peptide vaccine. Receptor source: a middle-aged woman with glioma. Some clones in this sample may be carry-over from other donors' samples.

The J gene is TRBJ1-1, the V gene TRBV7-9, with D possibly matching TRBD1 (5 bases). CDR3 length: 14 amino acids. V was pared by 1 base and J by 7 bases, with 13 bases between. Germline lookup yields CDR1 SEHNR and CDR2 FQNEAQ (reference sequence). CDR3 bases: TGTGCCAGCAGCTTAGAGGCGACAGTTCTTGAAGCTTTCTTT. It codes for CASSLEATVLEAFF.

The chain joins TRBV7-6 to TRBJ1-3; D not resolved. The V end lost 0 bases, the J end lost 4 bases, and 13 bases lay between the germline ends. The CDR3 runs 16 residues. Germline assignment: CDR1 SGHVS and CDR2 FNYEAQ. The CDR3 loop reads CASSLAASGVGNTIYF. CDR3 DNA sequence: TGTGCCAGCAGCTTAGCCGCTAGCGGGGTCGGAAACACCATATATTTT.

The chain couples TRBV30 to TRBJ2-5; D possibly corresponds to TRBD2 (5 bases). The CDR3 loop spans 13 amino acids. Germline V gene lookup returns CDR1 GTSNPN and CDR2 SVGIG (reference sequence). Trimming pared 1 base from V and 5 bases from J, leaving 11 bases between. CDR3 loop: CAWSGLSGETQYF. The CDR3 region has the DNA TGTGCCTGGAGTGGGCTGTCGGGGGAGACCCAGTACTTC. The full variable domain, in which reference TRBV30 and TRBJ2-5 provide the parts outside the CDR3, is SQTIHQWPATLVQPVGSPLSLECTVEGTSNPNLYWYRQAAGRGLQLLFYSVGIGQISSEVPQNLSASRPQDRQFILSSKKLLLSDSGFYLCAWSGLSGETQYFGPGTRLLVL.

The chain is built from TRBV7-2 and TRBJ2-5; no clear D. Germline loops: CDR1 SGHTA, CDR2 FQGNSA. The CDR3 is 12 amino acids. Trimming cost V 5 bases and J 4 bases, with 8 bases left between them. CDR3 in DNA: TGTGCCAGCAGCGAACAATCAGAGACCCAGTACTTC. This translates into CASSEQSETQYF.

The V and J genes are TRBV29-1 and TRBJ2-3, with D hard to call. Germline lookup yields CDR1 SQVTM and CDR2 ANQGSEA. The V and J ends lost 8 bases and 2 bases respectively, with 8 bases between them. This CDR3 has 11 residues. CDR3 loop: CSLRFTDTQYF. The CDR3 bases are TGCAGCCTGCGCTTCACAGATACGCAGTATTTT.

The chain is built from TRBV5-6 and TRBJ1-2, with 7 bases aligning to TRBD1. The CDR3 consists of 16 residues. V lost 3 bases and J lost 4; bases outside the gene matches: 12. From germline, CDR1 is SGHDT and CDR2 YYEEEE. The CDR3 here is CASSSQGVQIIYGYTF. The CDR3 region has the DNA TGTGCCAGCAGCTCGCAGGGGGTACAGATCATCTATGGCTACACCTTC.

This chain uses TRBV6-5 with TRBJ2-1; D might be TRBD2 (5 bases). Germline loops: CDR1 MNHEY, CDR2 SVGAGI. V dropped 0 bases and J dropped 5 bases, with 14 bases sitting between them. The length of the CDR3 is 16 residues. The CDR3 coding sequence is TGTGCCAGCAGTTACTCGCCGGGGTGGAAGGACAATGAGCAGTTCTTC. Translating it yields CASSYSPGWKDNEQFF.

This sequence joins TRBV6-6 and TRBJ2-7; TRBD1 might be the D (6 bases). This CDR3 contains 14 residues. From germline, CDR1 is MNHNY and CDR2 SVGAGI (reference sequence). V gave up 4 bases and J gave up 1 base, with 11 bases separating them. The CDR3 DNA sequence: TGTGCCAGCAGTTTAGGACAGAATTCCTACGAGCAGTACTTC. It is translated as CASSLGQNSYEQYF.

This rearrangement joins TRBV30 to TRBJ2-1, with 7 bases that match TRBD1. V lost 5 bases, J lost 5 bases, and 6 bases stayed unmatched. Germline V lookup: CDR1 GTSNPN, CDR2 SVGIG (reference sequence). The CDR3 has 13 amino acids. This CDR3 reads CAWDRDGDNEQFF. The DNA of the CDR3 is TGTGCCTGGGACAGGGACGGCGACAATGAGCAGTTCTTC.

This clone was seen only once. The chain employs TRBV21-1 and TRBJ1-5; the table's D call of TRBD1 was not tested on the DNA. TRBV21-1 is marked as a pseudogene. The CDR3 extends over 20 amino acids. The CDR3 loop reads CASSKEGTGWHWYGNQPQHF. The CDR3 DNA sequence: TGTGCCAGCAGCAAAGAAGGGACAGGGTGGCATTGGTATGGTAATCAGCCCCAGCATTTT.

This chain joins TRBV9 and TRBJ2-3; the D call may be TRBD1 or TRBD2 (6 bases each). The V and J ends lost 1 base and 6 bases respectively, with 15 bases between them. The V gene's germline CDR1 is SGDLS and CDR2 YYNGEE. The CDR3 loop spans 15 amino acids. The CDR3 spells CASSVIGGLEDTQYF. CDR3 nucleotides: TGTGCCAGCAGCGTAATAGGGGGGCTGGAGGATACGCAGTATTTT.

The chain links TRBV7-2 to TRBJ2-7; TRBD2 matches at 8 bases. The CDR3 totals 15 residues. Germline CDR1 and CDR2: SGHTA and FQGNSA. V dropped 4 bases and J dropped 4; count of bases not matched to a gene: 9. The CDR3 is CASSSGLAFFYEQYF. The CDR3 nucleotides read TGTGCCAGCAGCTCCGGACTAGCCTTTTTTTACGAGCAGTACTTC.

The V gene is TRBV5-1, the J gene TRBJ1-1; D is undetermined. Germline CDR1 SGHRS, CDR2 YFSETQ. The CDR3 spans 12 residues. The ends were cut back, 5 bases at V and 8 bases at J, with 13 bases in the middle. The CDR3 loop reads CASRGEGIEAFF. The CDR3 nucleotides read TGCGCCAGCAGAGGTGAAGGCATCGAAGCTTTCTTT.

This rearrangement joins TRBV9 to TRBJ2-2, with D perhaps being TRBD1 or TRBD2 (5 bases each). Trimming stripped 4 bases from V and 5 bases from J, with 21 bases between. The CDR3 is 17 amino acids. Germline-derived CDR1 and CDR2 are SGDLS and YYNGEE. CDR3 region: CASSPTGGISPTGELFF. CDR3 in DNA: TGTGCCAGCAGCCCCACAGGAGGTATTAGCCCAACCGGGGAGCTGTTTTTT.

The J gene is TRBJ2-1, the V gene TRBV13, with D tentatively TRBD2 (5 bases). Trimming removed 3 bases at V and 7 bases at J, with 16 bases between. The CDR3 runs to 15 residues. The germline V gene encodes CDR1 PRHDT and CDR2 FYEKMQ (reference sequence). CDR3 coding DNA: TGTGCCAGCAGCTTCCAGGCGGGCCTGGGGAATGAGCAGTTCTTC. Protein sequence: CASSFQAGLGNEQFF.

This clone was counted a single time. The V and J genes are TRBV7-9 and TRBJ2-7; TRBD1 might be the D (6 bases). CDR1 and CDR2 (germline): SEHNR, FQNEAQ (reference sequence). V was shortened by 5 bases and J by 2 bases, with 16 bases between the two germline ends. The length of the CDR3 is 15 residues. CDR3 nucleotide sequence: TGTGCCAGCAGCCCCAGACAGGCGCAGCCCTACGAGCAGTACTTC. Translated, it gives CASSPRQAQPYEQYF.

V gene TRBV5-1 combines with J gene TRBJ2-1; D perhaps matches TRBD1 (5 bases). V lost 0 bases and J 9 bases, leaving 19 bases between the germline ends. CDR1 and CDR2 (germline): SGHRS, YFSETQ. CDR3 length: 16 residues. CDR3 in DNA: TGCGCCAGCAGCTTGGCCTTAGGGCGCCTTACAGGTGAGCAGTTCTTC. Translating it yields CASSLALGRLTGEQFF.

J is TRBJ2-7 and V is TRBV10-1, with 9 bases lining up with TRBD2. The ends lost 6 bases at V and 5 bases at J; junction bases unmatched: 8. Germline CDR1 and CDR2: WNHNN and SYGVQD (reference sequence). This CDR3 is 14 amino acids long. For the CDR3, the DNA is TGCGCCAGCAGCAGAAGCGGGGGGATGAACGAGCAGTACTTC. Translating gives CASSRSGGMNEQYF.

The rearrangement joins TRBV6-5 to TRBJ1-4, with a weak D call TRBD1 (6 bases). CDR3 length: 15 amino acids. V gave up 1 base and J gave up 7 bases, with 13 bases separating them. Germline V gene data show CDR1 as MNHEY and CDR2 as SVGAGI. The CDR3 reads CASSYLGRGAEKLFF. The CDR3 coding sequence is TGTGCCAGCAGTTACTTAGGCAGGGGAGCTGAAAAACTGTTTTTT.

The gene calls are TRBV5-1 and TRBJ2-7, with a possible D match to TRBD1 (7 bases). The CDR3 extends over 16 amino acids. The V end was cut by 0 bases, the J end by 0 bases, with 13 bases between. Germline CDR1 reads SGHRS; CDR2 reads YFSETQ. CDR3 nucleotide sequence: TGCGCCAGCAGCTTGGAATCAGGGGGGTACTCCTACGAGCAGTACTTC. It specifies CASSLESGGYSYEQYF.

J is TRBJ2-1 and V is TRBV2, with 13 bases that match TRBD2. Trimming cost V 3 bases and J 7 bases; bases outside gene matches: 3. Germline V gene data show CDR1 as SNHLY and CDR2 as FYNNEI. The CDR3 runs 15 residues. The CDR3 DNA is TGTGCCAGCAGTGAGGCGGGACTAGCGGGGAATGAGCAGTTCTTC. Translating gives CASSEAGLAGNEQFF.

This clone has just one count. This rearrangement joins TRBV7-8 to TRBJ1-2; D might be TRBD1 (5 bases). V gave up 3 bases and J gave up 13 bases, with 18 bases separating them. This CDR3 is 13 amino acids long. The germline V gene has CDR1 SGHVS and CDR2 FQNEAQ. CDR3: CASSFRASGPLTF. As DNA, the CDR3 is TGTGCCAGCAGCTTCCGGGCCTCGGGACCCCTCACCTTC.

This clone was detected only once. This chain uses TRBV4-2 with TRBJ2-1; weak D call: TRBD1 (6 bases). CDR3 size: 12 residues. Germline lookup yields CDR1 LGHNA and CDR2 YNFKEQ. V lost 6 bases to trimming and J lost 9 bases, with 12 bases between them. The CDR3 spells CASRDRYGEQFF. CDR3 DNA sequence: TGTGCCAGCAGAGACAGGTACGGTGAGCAGTTCTTC.

This clone was seen more than once but under ten times. The chain joins TRBV9 to TRBJ1-1, with D unresolved. In germline, CDR1 is SGDLS, CDR2 YYNGEE. This CDR3 comprises 14 residues. V lost 0 bases, J lost 5 bases, and 11 bases lay in between. The chain's CDR3 is CASSVGMGTTEAFF. The CDR3 DNA is TGTGCCAGCAGCGTAGGGATGGGAACGACTGAAGCTTTCTTT.

On this clone itself: The junction does not match germline at one end; this may be a read error. This chain uses TRBV7-7 with TRBJ2-1, with 8 bases fitting TRBD1. Germline CDR1 SSHAT, CDR2 FNYEAQ (reference sequence). The CDR3 spans 15 residues. The CDR3 nucleotides are TGTGCTAGCAGCCACGGGACAGGTCCCTACAATGAGCAGTTCTTC. Residues: CASSHGTGPYNEQFF.

This chain uses TRBV6-1 with TRBJ2-3; 8 positions agree with TRBD2. The CDR3 totals 14 residues. Germline V gives CDR1 MNHNS, CDR2 SASEGT. The J segment lost 4 bases and the V segment lost 7 bases, leaving 7 bases of the junction unmatched. The CDR3 DNA is TGTGCCAGCAAACCGGGGGGGCCAGCAGATACGCAGTATTTT. It encodes CASKPGGPADTQYF.

V and J are TRBV5-1 and TRBJ1-2; D possibly corresponds to TRBD1 (5 bases). Germline V lookup: CDR1 SGHRS, CDR2 YFSETQ. V lost 0 bases to trimming and J lost 4 bases, with 10 bases between them. This CDR3 comprises 14 residues. The CDR3 loop reads CASSLDRDSYGYTF. The CDR3 DNA follows: TGCGCCAGCAGCTTGGACCGGGACTCCTATGGCTACACCTTC. Combining the CDR3 with reference TRBV5-1 and TRBJ1-2 gives the whole variable domain KAGVTQTPRYLIKTRGQQVTLSCSPISGHRSVSWYQQTPGQGLQFLFEYFSETQRNKGNFPGRFSGRQFSNSRSEMNVSTLELGDSALYLCASSLDRDSYGYTFGSGTRLTVV.

This clone is categorized as medium-sized (0.01 to 0.1%). The genes are TRBV27 and TRBJ2-2; D may be TRBD2 (5 bases). The V gene lost 7 bases and the J gene lost 5 bases, with 11 bases spanning the gap. CDR1 and CDR2 (germline): MNHEY, SMNVEV (reference sequence). The CDR3 is made up of 13 amino acids. Written as DNA, the CDR3 is TGTGCCAGCATGACTACAAGTACCGGGGAGCTGTTTTTT. It specifies CASMTTSTGELFF.

The V gene is TRBV30, the J gene TRBJ1-5; 8 bases map to TRBD1. Germline CDR1 and CDR2: GTSNPN and SVGIG (reference sequence). The CDR3 runs 13 residues. The trim removed 1 base at V and 6 bases at J, leaving 2 bases unmatched. The DNA for the CDR3 is TGTGCCTGGAGTGCACAGGGGGTTCAGCCCCAGCATTTT. Translation gives CAWSAQGVQPQHF.

The rearrangement links TRBV4-3 to TRBJ2-3; D remains unclear. The CDR3 consists of 14 residues. Trimming removed 2 bases from V and 6 bases from J, with 12 bases in between. The germline gives CDR1 LGHNA, CDR2 YSLEER. CDR3: CASSQSFVSDTQYF. The CDR3 nucleotides read TGCGCCAGCAGCCAATCTTTCGTATCGGATACGCAGTATTTT.